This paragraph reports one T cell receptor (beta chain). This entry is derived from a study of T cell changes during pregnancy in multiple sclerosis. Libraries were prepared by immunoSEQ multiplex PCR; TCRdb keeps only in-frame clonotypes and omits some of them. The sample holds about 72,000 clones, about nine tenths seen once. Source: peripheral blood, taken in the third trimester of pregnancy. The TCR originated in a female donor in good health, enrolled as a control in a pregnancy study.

Here the CDR3 DNA reads TGTGCCCGCGGGGGCGCCATCTACGAGCAGTACTTC. It codes for CARGGAIYEQYF. V usage is TRBV2 and J usage is TRBJ2-7, with D tentatively TRBD2 (7 bases). The germline V and J ends were trimmed by 11 bases and 3 bases, with 14 bases remaining between them. CDR1 SNHLY and CDR2 FYNNEI come from the germline V gene. The CDR3 loop spans 12 amino acids.